This T cell receptor (beta chain) was identified during a study of blood T cell repertoires in COVID-19 (dated by TCRdb to 2019 to 2021). Notes on the research overall: The collaborator samples originated in the United States, Italy and Spain and spanned the acute and convalescent phases of COVID-19. The material from the prospective study consisted of cDNA or gDNA derived from T cells, B-cell-depleted T cells, or PBMCs. Deeply sampled blood TCRbeta repertoires from subjects exposed to, actively infected with, or recovered from COVID-19 were included in the dataset. The repertoires were released in a freely available public database intended as a resource for research on the immune response to SARS-CoV-2. Samples came from the ongoing ImmuneRACE study (first 160 participants) plus 1,254 subjects from 6 global collaborators. Nearly every sample came with metadata listing a de-identified subject ID, COVID-19 status, age in years and sex. Where HLA class I and class II types were available, the types were taken from metadata supplied by the sample provider, not from assay-based typing. The investigation overall reported the following: Clinical and demographic metadata were provided uncurated, with the amount varying by source and participant.

Spanning cysteine to phenylalanine, the CDR3 consists of 14 amino acids. The kept DNA is CDR3 alone, 42 bases in frame from the first base. The germline V gene (reference sequence) supplies CDR1 LNHNV and CDR2 YYDKDF. A distance of 11 bases separates the germline ends of V and J, which lose 3 bases and 2 bases respectively. The immunoSEQ Assay, a bias-controlled multiplex PCR, was used to amplify TCRbeta CDR3 regions from genomic DNA. Turning to the authors' computational methods: Within the assay, amplification of reference gene primers was used to estimate how many nucleated cells each sample contained. To quantify the absolute abundance of each unique TCRbeta CDR3 rearrangement, sequence reads were collapsed and filtered. Productive Simpson clonality was computed per sample as the square root of Simpson's diversity index over productive rearrangements. This immuneACCESS table, as held by TCRdb, lists in-frame sequences with V and J called but not all clones. Of the missing ones, under half trace to an unresolved V gene in checked studies; the others have no known cause. V, J and clone size reflect that table, while D and trimming were determined from the DNA. This sample has under 450,000 clones in its table, and around 91% of those were observed once. 1.5% to 1.8% of the sample is in the top ten clones.

One collaborating source in Seattle enrolled patients during active infection and followed them longitudinally through the course of disease. Each collaborating institution followed its own protocols to collect whole blood in K2EDTA tubes. For TCRbeta analysis, collaborator samples were shipped as frozen whole blood, as isolated PBMCs, or as DNA extracted from either sample type. A word on this clone: There is no known antigen for this receptor. The record has no base qualities; no much larger clone is one base away.

The V and J genes are TRBV15 and TRBJ2-7; TRBD1 is a weak D gene call, 6 bases matching. The sequenced sample was peripheral blood. The clonotype comes from a woman between 40 and 55 years old with COVID-19, enrolled during active disease. This receptor has the CDR3 CATSRDSGPYEQYF. The DNA sequence is as follows: TGTGCCACCAGCAGGGACAGTGGTCCCTACGAGCAGTACTTC.